This TCR beta chain was profiled in a study of cytomegalovirus exposure and HLA in healthy donors. Study observations and caveats: Per published reports, the classifier diagnosed cytomegalovirus status with high specificity and sensitivity. Researchers reported from a later analysis that most CMV-associated TCR beta chains appeared HLA-restricted. The investigators catalogued 150 to 200 TCR beta chains as cytomegalovirus-associated.

Germline lookup yields CDR1 SGHAT and CDR2 FQNNGV. The CDR3 is made up of 15 amino acids. V trimming: 0 bases; J trimming: 4 bases; junction bases outside the gene matches: 3. The study ran its PCR with 60 Vbeta and 13 Jbeta primers. The repertoire was sequenced with immunoSEQ multiplex PCR; TCRdb's copy has only in-frame clones and lacks some. The table shows roughly 190,000 clones, with around 84% occurring only once. Note on this clone: What it recognizes is unknown.

The chain joins TRBV11-2 to TRBJ2-3; 8 nucleotides line up with TRBD2. The sample comprised PBMCs. The clonotype was recovered from a woman in her 50s in good health and CMV-seropositive. CDR3 sequence: CASSLDGGGPDTQYF. DNA for the CDR3: TGTGCCAGCAGCTTAGACGGCGGGGGGCCAGATACGCAGTATTTT.